Below are 3 T cell receptor beta chains sequenced from a single sample in a study of shared clonotypes between healthy human individuals. Produced via immunoSEQ multiplex PCR; TCRdb's table is partial and in-frame only. This sample has roughly 660,000 clones, with around 90% found just once. Specimen: memory CD8+ T cells from PBMCs. The subset was: CD45RO+ cells pooled with CCR7-negative TemRA cells. All receptors derive from a young man in good health. Some clones in this sample may be carry-over from other donors' samples.

To note about this clone: No conserved phenylalanine or tryptophan is present at the end of the CDR3, so a read error is the likely explanation. Because the CDR3's place on the DNA is in doubt, the DNA is left out and the CDR3 is given as listed by TCRdb. This chain links TRBV11-2 with TRBJ2-3; the table's D call of TRBD2 was not tested on the DNA. Germline V gene sequence: CDR1 SGHAT, CDR2 FQNNGV. The CDR3 has 8 amino acids, counting both end residues. The CDR3 spells CASSLGLI.

This chain joins TRBV25-1 and TRBJ2-7; TRBD1 agrees at 11 bases. Germline V lookup: CDR1 MGHDK, CDR2 SYGVNS. V dropped 0 bases and J dropped 4; count of bases not matched to a gene: 11. The CDR3 contains 18 residues. DNA of the CDR3: TGTGCCAGCAGTGAATATCGGCAGGGGACAGGGGGTTTATACGAGCAGTACTTC. Amino acid sequence: CASSEYRQGTGGLYEQYF.

The gene calls are TRBV27 and TRBJ2-7; D not resolved. Germline V lookup: CDR1 MNHEY, CDR2 SMNVEV (reference sequence). The CDR3 extends over 14 amino acids. Trimming stripped 4 bases from V and 2 bases from J, with 12 bases between. The chain's CDR3 is CASSSWAPTYEQYF. Written as DNA, the CDR3 is TGTGCCAGCAGTTCCTGGGCCCCTACCTACGAGCAGTACTTC.